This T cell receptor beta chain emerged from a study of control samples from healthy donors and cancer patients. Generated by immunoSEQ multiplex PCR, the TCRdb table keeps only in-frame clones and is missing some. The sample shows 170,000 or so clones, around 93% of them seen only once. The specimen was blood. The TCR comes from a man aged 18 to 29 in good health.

Here the CDR3 DNA reads TGTGCTAGTGAAGAACGTGGAGACACTGAAGCTTTCTTT. Translated: CASEERGDTEAFF. The chain is built from TRBV12-5 and TRBJ1-1; D is undetermined. The CDR3 extends over 13 amino acids. V lost 7 bases, J lost 3 bases, and 12 bases lay in between. Germline lookup yields CDR1 LGHNT and CDR2 FRNRAP.